This T cell receptor (beta chain) was identified during a study of blood T cell repertoires in COVID-19. Study in general: Acute and convalescent COVID-19 specimens originated in the United States, Italy and Spain. PBMCs, B-cell-depleted T cells, or T cells were the source of the cDNA or gDNA that made up the material.

After removal of 5 bases from V and 6 bases from J, the junction contained 10 bases not matched to a gene. The CDR3 extends over 15 amino acids. Germline lookup yields CDR1 MDHEN and CDR2 SYDVKM. In the original processing: Quantification of nucleated cells was approximated via reference gene primer amplification. Method: immunoSEQ multiplex PCR; TCRdb's copy keeps in-frame clones and lacks some. V, J and clone size are taken as reported in that table, and D and trimming were inferred from the DNA itself. There are about 75,000 clones in the sample; roughly 90% occur only once, and over 2.5% lies in the top ten. Only one count was recorded for this clone.

Specimen: peripheral blood. This TCR derives from a human donor in a cohort sampled during active COVID-19. The genes are TRBV28 and TRBJ1-1; TRBD1 matches at 9 bases. The CDR3 loop is CASSPVRDRAPEAFF. In DNA form, the CDR3 reads TGTGCCAGCAGTCCAGTTAGGGACAGGGCCCCTGAAGCTTTCTTT.